This entry lists 22 T cell receptor beta chains sequenced from one sample in a study of post-analysis software for immune sequencing data (dated by TCRdb to between 2014 and 2016). Libraries came from PCR. These reads were obtained on an Illumina HiSeq 2500. To reduce PCR and sequencing biases, unique molecular identifiers were incorporated into the TCR beta cDNA libraries. The raw public data were reprocessed by TCRdb itself: fastp quality trimming at Q25, MiXCR clonotype calling, in-frame beta chains only. Each CDR3 protein appears once, grouped with its most common genes and DNA. This sample lists hundreds of thousands of distinct CDR3 sequences; about 60% were detected once. The leading ten clones occupy around 11% of the sample. Paper-wide results and their limitations: Significantly higher frequencies in patients than in controls were found for about five TRBV segments, including TRBV5-6, TRBV5-1 and TRBV20-1.

No antigen is known for these receptors. The sequencing input was blood. The receptors derive from a girl aged 2 to 9 with multiple sclerosis.

V usage is TRBV5-1 and J usage is TRBJ2-5; 7 nucleotides agree with TRBD1. Germline V gene data show CDR1 as SGHRS and CDR2 as YFSETQ. The CDR3 totals 15 residues. Trimming removed 4 bases from V and 2 bases from J; junction bases left unmatched: 8. CDR3 DNA: TGCGCCAGCAGCCCGACAGGGCCGGGACAAGAGACCCAGTACTTC. The encoded protein is CASSPTGPGQETQYF.

The CDR3 sequence: CASSWDRGESYEQYF. The DNA of the CDR3 is TGCGCCAGCAGCTGGGACAGGGGGGAGTCCTACGAGCAGTACTTC. This sequence joins TRBV5-1 and TRBJ2-7; 11 bases are a match to TRBD1. The CDR3 has 15 amino acids. Losses at the gene ends were 3 bases for V and 1 base for J; bases not matched to a gene: 3. CDR1 and CDR2 from the germline V gene are SGHRS and YFSETQ.

J is TRBJ2-1 and V is TRBV12-5; 10 bases map to TRBD2. Germline V gene data show CDR1 as LGHNT and CDR2 as FRNRAP. This CDR3 is built from 17 residues. Trimming removed 0 bases from V and 4 bases from J; junction bases left unmatched: 6. The CDR3 nucleotides are TGTGCTAGTGGTTTGGTACTGGGACTAGCGAAATACAATGAGCAGTTCTTC. It encodes CASGLVLGLAKYNEQFF. Full variable domain (rest looked up from reference TRBV12-5 and TRBJ2-1): DARVTQTPRHKVTEMGQEVTMRCQPILGHNTVFWYRQTMMQGLELLAYFRNRAPLDDSGMPKDRFSAEMPDATLATLKIQPSEPRDSAVYFCASGLVLGLAKYNEQFFGPGTRLTVL.

This clonotype was seen more than once but under ten times. The junction shows a germline mismatch at one end, possibly a read error. The J gene is TRBJ2-7, the V gene TRBV29-1; TRBD2 matches 10 bases. The CDR3 extends over 14 amino acids. Looked up from germline, CDR1 is SQVTM and CDR2 is ANQGSEA. The CDR3 loop reads CSVTSSGSSHEQYF. In DNA, the CDR3 is TGCAGCGTTACCTCTAGCGGGAGCTCCCACGAGCAGTACTTC.

V and J are TRBV7-2 and TRBJ2-3, with D possibly being TRBD2 (5 bases). This CDR3 spans 16 amino acids. Germline V gene sequence: CDR1 SGHTA, CDR2 FQGNSA. Trimming took 5 bases from V and 1 from J, leaving 16 bases between them. This chain's CDR3 is CASSVVRALGTDTQYF. The CDR3 DNA is TGTGCCAGCAGCGTCGTGAGGGCGCTCGGCACAGATACGCAGTATTTT.

The chain has TRBV3-1 and TRBJ2-7, with 12 bases that match TRBD2. CDR1 is LGHDT, CDR2 YNNKEL, per germline (reference sequence). The CDR3 extends over 16 amino acids. Losses at the gene ends were 1 base for V and 4 bases for J; bases not matched to a gene: 5. The CDR3 region is CASSQGRTSGMYEQYF. CDR3 DNA sequence: TGTGCCAGCAGCCAAGGACGGACTAGCGGGATGTACGAGCAGTACTTC.

The chain is built from TRBV7-2 and TRBJ2-7; no clear D. Germline V gene lookup returns CDR1 SGHTA and CDR2 FQGNSA. This CDR3 contains 18 residues. Trimming removed 3 bases at V and 0 bases at J, with 21 bases between. For the CDR3, the DNA is TGTGCCAGCAGCTTTCCTCGTGGCCCCGGGCAGACCTCCTACGAGCAGTACTTC. Translated: CASSFPRGPGQTSYEQYF.

The chain recombines TRBV6-2 or TRBV6-3 with TRBJ1-2; TRBD1 agrees at 7 bases. The germline V gene encodes CDR1 MNHEY and CDR2 SVGEGT. The length of the CDR3 is 14 residues. The ends lost 0 bases at V and 6 bases at J; junction bases unmatched: 4. The CDR3 here is CASSYSTGIDGYTF. As DNA, the CDR3 is TGTGCCAGCAGTTACTCGACAGGGATCGATGGCTACACCTTC.

V usage is TRBV20-1 and J usage is TRBJ2-1, with a tentative D call TRBD2 (5 bases). This CDR3 comprises 11 residues. The V end was cut by 4 bases, the J end by 10 bases, with 11 bases between. Germline V gives CDR1 DFQATT, CDR2 SNEGSKA (reference sequence). In DNA form, the CDR3 reads TGCAGTGCTACGGACTGCGGCGAGCAGTTCTTC. Its protein is CSATDCGEQFF.

The chain is built from TRBV12-3 or TRBV12-4 and TRBJ1-4, with a weak D call TRBD1 (6 bases). V gave up 2 bases and J gave up 6 bases, with 10 bases separating them. This CDR3 region has 14 residues. The CDR3 DNA sequence: TGTGCCAGCAGTTTAAAGGGGGGTGATGAAAAACTGTTTTTT. Translated: CASSLKGGDEKLFF.

This clonotype came up a few times. V gene TRBV29-1 combines with J gene TRBJ2-5; 10 bases align to TRBD2. Trimming took 3 bases from V and 5 from J; bases not matched to a gene: 6. The germline gives CDR1 SQVTM, CDR2 ANQGSEA. The CDR3 has 14 amino acids. The CDR3 loop reads CSVESSGGGETQYF. The CDR3 DNA reads as TGCAGCGTTGAGTCTAGCGGGGGTGGGGAGACCCAGTACTTC.

The rearrangement links TRBV29-1 to TRBJ1-2; weak D call: TRBD1 (5 bases). The CDR3 totals 12 residues. From germline, CDR1 is SQVTM and CDR2 ANQGSEA. The ends were cut back, 6 bases at V and 3 bases at J, with 11 bases in the middle. CDR3 residues: CSVGDGDYGYTF. CDR3 sequence (DNA): TGCAGCGTGGGGGACGGAGACTATGGCTACACCTTC. The full variable domain, in which reference TRBV29-1 and TRBJ1-2 provide the parts outside the CDR3, is SAVISQKPSRDICQRGTSLTIQCQVDSQVTMMFWYRQQPGQSLTLIATANQGSEATYESGFVIDKFPISRPNLTFSTLTVSNMSPEDSSIYLCSVGDGDYGYTFGSGTRLTVV.

The gene calls are TRBV19 and TRBJ1-1; D unclear. The CDR3 is 11 residues long. CDR1 is LNHDA, CDR2 SQIVND, per germline (reference sequence). Trimming shortened V by 6 bases and J by 6 bases, and 8 bases separated the two germline ends. The CDR3 coding sequence is TGTGCCAGTAGGTGGGCCGCTGAAGCTTTCTTT. It codes for CASRWAAEAFF. Full variable domain (missing parts from reference TRBV19 and TRBJ1-1): DGGITQSPKYLFRKEGQNVTLSCEQNLNHDAMYWYRQDPGQGLRLIYYSQIVNDFQKGDIAEGYSVSREKKESFPLTVTSAQKNPTAFYLCASRWAAEAFFGQGTRLTVV.

The table lists this clonotype with a few counts. The chain joins TRBV10-2 to TRBJ2-1; 14 bases align to TRBD2. The V gene's germline CDR1 is WSHSY and CDR2 SAAADI. The trim removed 2 bases at V and 1 base at J, leaving 10 bases unmatched. The CDR3 is made up of 20 amino acids. In nucleotides, the CDR3 is TGCGCCAGCAGTGAGAGATCGGGACTAGCGGGGGTTTGGTCCTACAATGAGCAGTTCTTC. It is translated as CASSERSGLAGVWSYNEQFF.

Turning to this clonotype: Relative to the germline gene, one junction end is altered; a read error may explain this. The chain couples TRBV29-1 to TRBJ2-5, with unresolved D. Germline CDR1 reads SQVTM; CDR2 reads ANQGSEA. The CDR3 length is 13 residues. The CDR3 DNA reads as TGCGGCGTTGAAGATCTATTCCAAGAGACCCAGTACTTC. This codes for CGVEDLFQETQYF.

CDR3 residues: CAISVQGHEQYF. CDR3 nucleotides: TGTGCCATCAGCGTACAGGGACACGAGCAGTACTTC. This chain links TRBV10-3 with TRBJ2-4; TRBD1 is a possible D gene (6 bases). Judging by the DNA end, TRBJ2-7 fits better; the J call may be wrong. CDR3 length: 12 amino acids. CDR1 and CDR2 (germline): ENHRY, SYGVKD.

The chain links TRBV5-4 to TRBJ2-3; 14 bases align to TRBD2. The CDR3 is 16 amino acids. Germline V CDR1 and CDR2: SGHNT, YYREEE (reference sequence). V shed 4 bases, J shed 7 bases, and the junction held 8 bases outside the gene matches. DNA of the CDR3: TGTGCCAGCAGCGAGACTAGCGGGGGGGCGAGGAATACGCAGTATTTT. Translated, it gives CASSETSGGARNTQYF.

The chain's CDR3 is CASSKEYRAGYNEQFF. CDR3 coding DNA: TGTGCCAGCAGCAAAGAATACAGGGCCGGCTACAATGAGCAGTTCTTC. The chain employs TRBV5-6 and TRBJ2-1; a possible D gene is TRBD1 (6 bases). V was cut by 4 bases and J by 3 bases, with 17 bases left in between. The CDR3 consists of 16 residues. Germline V gives CDR1 SGHDT, CDR2 YYEEEE.

This clonotype showed up just a few times. The gene calls are TRBV12-3 or TRBV12-4 and TRBJ2-7; TRBD2 is a possible D gene (6 bases). Trimming took off 3 bases at V and 5 bases at J, with 14 bases between the two ends. The CDR3 totals 14 residues. The CDR3 sequence is CASSFGTFSNEQYF. CDR3 sequence (DNA): TGTGCCAGCAGTTTCGGGACTTTCAGTAACGAGCAGTACTTC.

The chain carries TRBV10-3 and TRBJ2-5, with 9 positions matching TRBD1. TRBJ2-7 explains the end of the DNA better; the J call may be wrong. The CDR3 consists of 14 residues. Germline CDR1 is ENHRY and CDR2 is SYGVKD. DNA for the CDR3: TGTGCCATCAGTGGAACGGGACAGGGACGCGAGCAGTACTTC. Protein: CAISGTGQGREQYF.

The chain combines TRBV6-2 or TRBV6-3 with TRBJ2-2, with 8 nucleotides matching TRBD2. There are 17 residues in the CDR3. V trimming: 1 base; J trimming: 2 bases; junction bases outside the gene matches: 6. The germline CDR1 and CDR2 sequences are MNHEY and SVGEGT. The CDR3 bases are TGTGCCAGCAGTTACTTCCCTAGCGGGCCTAACACCGGGGAGCTGTTTTTT. It translates to CASSYFPSGPNTGELFF.

CDR3 coding DNA: TGTGCCAGCAGTTTGTCTAGCGGGGCATCCTACGAGCAGTACTTC. As protein: CASSLSSGASYEQYF. The chain combines TRBV27 with TRBJ2-7; the match to TRBD2 covers 9 bases. Germline-derived CDR1 and CDR2 are MNHEY and SMNVEV (reference sequence). This CDR3 comprises 15 residues. With V trimmed by 3 bases and J by 1 base, 4 bases remained unmatched.